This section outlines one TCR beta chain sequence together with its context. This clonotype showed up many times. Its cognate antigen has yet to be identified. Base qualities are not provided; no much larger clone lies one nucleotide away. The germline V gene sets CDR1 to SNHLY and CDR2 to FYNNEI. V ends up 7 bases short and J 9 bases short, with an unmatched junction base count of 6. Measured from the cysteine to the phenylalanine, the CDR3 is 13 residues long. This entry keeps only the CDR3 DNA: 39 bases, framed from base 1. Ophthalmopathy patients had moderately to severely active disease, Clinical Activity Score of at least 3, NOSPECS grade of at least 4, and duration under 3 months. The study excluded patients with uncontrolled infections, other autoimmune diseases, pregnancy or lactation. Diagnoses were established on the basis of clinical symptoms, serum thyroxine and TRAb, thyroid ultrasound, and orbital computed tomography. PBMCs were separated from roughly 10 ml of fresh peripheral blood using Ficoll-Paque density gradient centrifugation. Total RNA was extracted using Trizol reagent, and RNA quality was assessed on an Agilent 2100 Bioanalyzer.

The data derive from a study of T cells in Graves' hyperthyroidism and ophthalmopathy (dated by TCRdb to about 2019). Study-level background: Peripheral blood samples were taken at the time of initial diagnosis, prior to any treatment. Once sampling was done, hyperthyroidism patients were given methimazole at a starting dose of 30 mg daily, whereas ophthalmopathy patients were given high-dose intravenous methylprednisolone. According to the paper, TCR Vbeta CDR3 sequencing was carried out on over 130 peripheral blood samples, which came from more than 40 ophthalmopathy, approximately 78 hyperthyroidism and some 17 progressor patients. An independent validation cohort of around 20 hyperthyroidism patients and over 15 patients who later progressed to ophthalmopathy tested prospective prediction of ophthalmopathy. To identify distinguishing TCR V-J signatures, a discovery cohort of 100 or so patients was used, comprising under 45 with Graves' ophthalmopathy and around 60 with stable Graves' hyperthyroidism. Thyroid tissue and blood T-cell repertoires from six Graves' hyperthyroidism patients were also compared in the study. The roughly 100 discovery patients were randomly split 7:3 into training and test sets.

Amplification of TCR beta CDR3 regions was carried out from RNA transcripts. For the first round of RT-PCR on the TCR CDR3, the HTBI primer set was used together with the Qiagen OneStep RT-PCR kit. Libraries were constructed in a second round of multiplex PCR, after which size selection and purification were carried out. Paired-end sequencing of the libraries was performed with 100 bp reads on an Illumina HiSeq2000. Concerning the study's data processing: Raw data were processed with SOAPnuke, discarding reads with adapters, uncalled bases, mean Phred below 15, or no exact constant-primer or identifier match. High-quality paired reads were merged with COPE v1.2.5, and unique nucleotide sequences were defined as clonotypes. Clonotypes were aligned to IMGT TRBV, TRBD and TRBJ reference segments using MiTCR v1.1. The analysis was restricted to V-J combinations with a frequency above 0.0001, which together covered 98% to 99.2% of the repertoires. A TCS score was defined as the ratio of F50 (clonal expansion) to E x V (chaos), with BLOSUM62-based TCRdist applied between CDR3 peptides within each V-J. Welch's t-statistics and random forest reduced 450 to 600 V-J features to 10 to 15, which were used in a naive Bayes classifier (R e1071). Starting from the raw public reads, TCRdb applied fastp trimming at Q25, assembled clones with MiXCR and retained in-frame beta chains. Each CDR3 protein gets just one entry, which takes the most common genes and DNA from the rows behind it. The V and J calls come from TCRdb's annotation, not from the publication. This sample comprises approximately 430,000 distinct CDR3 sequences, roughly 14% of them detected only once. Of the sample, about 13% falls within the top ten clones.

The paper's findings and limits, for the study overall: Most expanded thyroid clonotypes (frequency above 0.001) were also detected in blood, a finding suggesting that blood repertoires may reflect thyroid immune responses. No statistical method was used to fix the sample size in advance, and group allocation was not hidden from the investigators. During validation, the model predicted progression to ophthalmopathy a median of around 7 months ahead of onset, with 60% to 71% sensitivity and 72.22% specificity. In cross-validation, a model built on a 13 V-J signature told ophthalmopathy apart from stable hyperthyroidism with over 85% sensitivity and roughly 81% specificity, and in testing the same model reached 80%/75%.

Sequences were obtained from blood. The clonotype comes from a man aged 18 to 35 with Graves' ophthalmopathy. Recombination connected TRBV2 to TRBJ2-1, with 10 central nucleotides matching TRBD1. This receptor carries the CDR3 CASTGQGIGEQFF. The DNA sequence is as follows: TGTGCCAGCACGGGACAGGGGATCGGTGAGCAGTTCTTC.